This TCR beta chain was profiled in a study of post-analysis software for immune sequencing data. Libraries were made from TCR beta cDNA, and they carried unique molecular identifiers. TCRdb recomputed calls from the PCR reads with MiXCR, one row per CDR3 protein. The sample shows around 710,000 distinct CDR3 sequences, 46% of them seen only once. This clonotype was seen only once. Antigen specificity is unknown. This CDR3 has 15 residues. V was clipped by 4 bases and J by 6 bases; unmatched bases: 9. Germline V CDR1 and CDR2: SGHNT, YYREEE (reference sequence). Overall study results and limits: Among roughly 5 TRBV segments more frequent in patients than controls were TRBV5-6, TRBV5-1 and TRBV20-1.

Sequencing was done on a sample of blood. The chain joins TRBV5-4 to TRBJ2-1; TRBD2 aligns across 8 bases. This receptor was taken from a girl aged 10 to 17 with multiple sclerosis. The CDR3 loop reads CASSRGAGERNEQFF. For the CDR3, the DNA is TGTGCCAGCAGCCGAGGAGCGGGAGAACGCAATGAGCAGTTCTTC.